One sample yielded the 24 T cell receptor beta chains listed below, sequenced in a study of T cell repertoires in cytomegalovirus infection. TCRdb reanalysed the reads using MiXCR and keeps one entry per CDR3 protein. The repertoire holds hundreds of thousands of distinct CDR3 sequences, with more than 20% as singletons. The source material was CD8+ T cells from PBMCs. Every receptor here comes from a human donor in good health (CMV status not recorded). Some clones in this sample may be carry-over from other donors' samples.

This clonotype came up a few times. V and J are TRBV11-3 and TRBJ2-2; D unclear. This CDR3 contains 15 residues. Germline values: CDR1 SGHNT, CDR2 YENEEA. The V end lost 2 bases, the J end lost 3 bases, and 10 bases lay between the germline ends. In DNA form, the CDR3 reads TGTGCCAGCAGCTTATCGCCTCAGGACACCGGGGAGCTGTTTTTT. It encodes CASSLSPQDTGELFF.

The table lists this clonotype with a count of one. The chain is built from TRBV7-4 and TRBJ1-1; D unclear. The V end was cut by 1 base, the J end by 3 bases, with 9 bases between. CDR3 length equals 14 residues. Germline-derived CDR1 and CDR2 are SGHVT and SQSDAQ. DNA of the CDR3: TGTGCCAGCAGCTTAGATTATTTAGACACTGAAGCTTTCTTT. It yields the protein CASSLDYLDTEAFF.

Only a few counts were recorded for this clonotype. The V and J genes are TRBV28 and TRBJ1-6; D is uncertain. In germline, CDR1 is MDHEN, CDR2 SYDVKM. CDR3 length equals 14 residues. V lost 2 bases and J 9 bases, leaving 11 bases between the germline ends. The CDR3 protein is CASSLLPWSSPLHF. The CDR3 DNA reads TGTGCCAGCAGTTTACTCCCTTGGAGTTCACCCCTCCACTTT.

About this clonotype itself: This may come from a read error, since a much larger clone is one base off. Here the CDR3 reads CVSVLSGGPTGELFF. Here the CDR3 DNA reads TGTGTCAGCGTGTTGTCAGGGGGCCCAACCGGGGAGCTGTTTTTT. The V and J genes are TRBV7-6 and TRBJ2-2; the match to TRBD1 covers 8 bases. CDR3 length: 15 residues. Germline assignment: CDR1 SGHVS and CDR2 FNYEAQ.

The rearrangement uses TRBV12-3 or TRBV12-4 and TRBJ2-3; D may be TRBD2 (5 bases). The CDR3 spans 16 residues. Trimming removed 7 bases from V and 2 bases from J, with 19 bases in between. The CDR3 reads CASIHWGSEITDTQYF. CDR3 bases: TGTGCCAGCATCCATTGGGGTAGCGAGATCACAGATACGCAGTATTTT.

At least ten counts were recorded for this clonotype. V gene TRBV7-6 combines with J gene TRBJ1-1, with 7 bases fitting TRBD1. Germline trimming cut 5 bases from V and 3 bases from J; bases unmatched to any gene: 9. This CDR3 comprises 15 residues. CDR1 is SGHVS, CDR2 FNYEAQ, per germline. The chain's CDR3 is CASSPRQGFDTEAFF. CDR3 nucleotide sequence: TGTGCCAGCAGCCCAAGACAGGGCTTCGACACTGAAGCTTTCTTT. Complete variable domain (other parts from reference TRBV7-6 and TRBJ1-1): GAGVSQSPRYKVTKRGQDVALRCDPISGHVSLYWYRQALGQGPEFLTYFNYEAQQDKSGLPNDRFSAERPEGSISTLTIQRTEQRDSAMYRCASSPRQGFDTEAFFGQGTRLTVV.

This clonotype has ten or more counts. J is TRBJ2-6 and V is TRBV19; TRBD1 is a possible D gene (5 bases). V was shortened by 3 bases and J by 4 bases, with 10 bases between the two germline ends. This CDR3 is 15 amino acids long. Germline CDR1 LNHDA, CDR2 SQIVND (reference sequence). CDR3 sequence reads: CASSISRAGANVLTF. Here the CDR3 DNA reads TGTGCCAGTAGTATTTCCAGGGCCGGGGCCAACGTCCTGACTTTC.

The chain combines TRBV27 with TRBJ2-7; possibly TRBD1 or TRBD2 for D (6 bases each). This CDR3 comprises 14 residues. The germline V gene encodes CDR1 MNHEY and CDR2 SMNVEV (reference sequence). Trimming pared 2 bases from V and 4 bases from J, leaving 12 bases between. The CDR3 DNA is TGTGCCAGCAGTTTACGGGGGACATTATACGAGCAGTACTTC. The encoded protein is CASSLRGTLYEQYF.

The genes are TRBV6-2 or TRBV6-3 and TRBJ2-2; D call uncertain. Germline V gene data show CDR1 as MNHEY and CDR2 as SVGEGT. V was clipped by 2 bases and J by 6 bases, with 7 bases between them. The CDR3 runs 13 residues. The CDR3 nucleotides are TGTGCCAGCAGTTACACTGGTTCCGGGGAGCTGTTTTTT. Amino acid sequence: CASSYTGSGELFF.

The V gene is TRBV2, the J gene TRBJ2-1, with 11 bases fitting TRBD2. The CDR3 sequence is 15 residues long. V lost 1 base, J lost 5 bases, and 1 base stayed unmatched. CDR1 is SNHLY and CDR2 is FYNNEI in the germline V gene. CDR3 sequence (DNA): TGTGCCAGCAGTGAAGGACTAGCGGGGAACAATGAGCAGTTCTTC. Encoded protein: CASSEGLAGNNEQFF.

This clonotype has a handful of counts. The rearrangement links TRBV3-1 to TRBJ2-3, with TRBD2 matching 7 bases. With V trimmed by 0 bases and J by 3 bases, 3 bases remained unmatched. From germline, CDR1 is LGHDT and CDR2 YNNKEL (reference sequence). This CDR3 spans 15 amino acids. In DNA, the CDR3 is TGTGCCAGCAGCCAAGATACCGGGAGGACAGATACGCAGTATTTT. It is translated as CASSQDTGRTDTQYF.

CDR3: CASSYRDRNYQGLNTEAFF. In DNA, the CDR3 is TGTGCCAGCAGCTATCGAGACAGGAACTACCAAGGCTTGAACACTGAAGCTTTCTTT. The chain links TRBV6-5 to TRBJ1-1; D perhaps matches TRBD1 (6 bases). V lost 6 bases, J lost 0 bases, and 26 bases lay in between. The CDR3 sequence is 19 residues long. CDR1 and CDR2 from the germline V gene are MNHEY and SVGAGI.

The J gene is TRBJ2-7, the V gene TRBV7-9; D is uncertain. The CDR3 consists of 14 residues. The V gene lost 5 bases and the J gene lost 0 bases, with 11 bases spanning the gap. CDR1 is SEHNR, CDR2 FQNEAQ, per germline (reference sequence). In DNA, the CDR3 is TGTGCCAGCAGCCCGGACCATAGCTCCTACGAGCAGTACTTC. Protein: CASSPDHSSYEQYF.

This clonotype has a count of ten or more. This chain joins TRBV6-1 and TRBJ2-1, with D perhaps matching TRBD1 (5 bases). The CDR3 has 16 amino acids. V dropped 4 bases and J dropped 5 bases, with 18 bases sitting between them. CDR1 and CDR2 (germline): MNHNS, SASEGT. The CDR3 here is CASSGDSLSVDNEQFF. For the CDR3, the DNA is TGTGCCAGCAGTGGTGACAGTTTAAGTGTGGACAATGAGCAGTTCTTC.

This clonotype was counted at least ten times. J is TRBJ1-4 and V is TRBV7-8; 7 nucleotides line up with TRBD1. The CDR3 is 14 amino acids. V shed 5 bases, J shed 8 bases, and the junction held 8 bases outside the gene matches. Germline CDR1 reads SGHVS; CDR2 reads FQNEAQ. The CDR3 protein is CASSQPPDREKLFF. The CDR3 nucleotides are TGTGCCAGCAGCCAACCTCCGGACAGGGAAAAACTGTTTTTT.

This clonotype has more than one count but fewer than ten. The CDR3 protein is CASYSSGTGGRGGELFF. CDR3 DNA sequence: TGTGCCAGCTATTCCTCCGGGACAGGGGGCCGCGGCGGGGAGCTGTTTTTT. This chain uses TRBV28 with TRBJ2-2; 12 nucleotides align to TRBD1. Germline V CDR1 and CDR2: MDHEN, SYDVKM. J lost 7 bases, V lost 8 bases, and 14 bases had no gene match. The CDR3 totals 17 residues.

This chain uses TRBV27 with TRBJ2-7; D may be TRBD1 (7 bases). Deletions cut 6 bases from V and 3 bases from J, with 12 bases between. The CDR3 is 13 residues long. Germline CDR1 and CDR2: MNHEY and SMNVEV (reference sequence). DNA for the CDR3: TGTGCCAGCAGCGCGGGACAGCGCTACGAGCAGTACTTC. Protein: CASSAGQRYEQYF.

This clonotype has just a few counts. The rearrangement uses TRBV7-6 and TRBJ1-1; TRBD1 is a possible D gene (5 bases). The V end lost 1 base, the J end lost 5 bases, and 17 bases lay between the germline ends. Germline-derived CDR1 and CDR2 are SGHVS and FNYEAQ. This CDR3 is built from 16 residues. The CDR3 DNA reads TGTGCCAGCAGCTTAGGGGACCCGAGCCTGGGGACTGAAGCTTTCTTT. Its translation: CASSLGDPSLGTEAFF.

At least ten counts were recorded for this clonotype. CDR3 in amino acids: CASSSYSGGASYNEQFF. CDR3 DNA sequence: TGTGCCAGCAGTTCCTATAGCGGGGGGGCGTCCTACAATGAGCAGTTCTTC. The rearrangement links TRBV7-3 to TRBJ2-1; 11 bases match TRBD2. This CDR3 has 17 residues. Trimming removed 6 bases from V and 1 base from J; junction bases left unmatched: 8. The germline V gene has CDR1 SGHTA and CDR2 FQGTGA. The full variable domain, its missing parts supplied by reference TRBV7-3 and TRBJ2-1, is GAGVSQTPSNKVTEKGKYVELRCDPISGHTALYWYRQSLGQGPEFLIYFQGTGAADDSGLPNDRFFAVRPEGSVSTLKIQRTERGDSAVYLCASSSYSGGASYNEQFFGPGTRLTVL.

To note about this clonotype: A much larger clone lies one base from this, so it may be a read error. The V call is TRBV7-6, the J call TRBJ1-1, with TRBD1 matching 7 bases. The CDR3 sequence is 15 residues long. V was clipped by 0 bases and J by 0 bases; unmatched bases: 1. The germline CDR1 and CDR2 sequences are SGHVS and FNYEAQ. The CDR3 nucleotides are TGTGCCAGCAGCTTAGCACAGGGGCTGAACACTGAAGCTTTCTTT. Encoded protein: CASSLAQGLNTEAFF.

V usage is TRBV29-1 and J usage is TRBJ1-1; D gene uncertain. Germline CDR1 SQVTM, CDR2 ANQGSEA. CDR3 length: 11 residues. With 2 bases removed from V and 7 bases from J, the gap between germline ends came to 8 bases. The CDR3 DNA follows: TGCAGCGTTGAAAAGGCAGTTGAAGCTTTCTTT. Amino acid sequence: CSVEKAVEAFF.

This clonotype appeared many times. The chain couples TRBV12-3 or TRBV12-4 to TRBJ1-2; D possibly corresponds to TRBD1 (5 bases). The CDR3 contains 14 residues. The V end lost 5 bases, the J end lost 4 bases, and 14 bases lay between the germline ends. The CDR3 is CASSPGHFLYGYTF. DNA for the CDR3: TGTGCCAGCAGTCCTGGACACTTTCTCTATGGCTACACCTTC.

The chain is built from TRBV20-1 and TRBJ2-5, with 13 bases identical to TRBD2. The V segment lost 2 bases and the J segment 5 bases; nucleotides outside the gene matches: 5. The CDR3 spans 15 residues. Germline V CDR1 and CDR2: DFQATT, SNEGSKA (reference sequence). CDR3 region: CSARTSGGAGETQYF. The CDR3, as DNA: TGCAGTGCTAGAACTAGCGGGGGGGCCGGTGAGACCCAGTACTTC.

This clonotype was observed many times. This chain connects TRBV7-8 to TRBJ2-7; D is possibly TRBD1 (5 bases). This CDR3 comprises 14 residues. Trimming stripped 2 bases from V and 5 bases from J, with 13 bases between. Germline V gene sequence: CDR1 SGHVS, CDR2 FQNEAQ. For the CDR3, the DNA is TGTGCCAGCAGCTTAAGGCAGGGTTCCCACGAGCAGTACTTC. The encoded protein is CASSLRQGSHEQYF. The entire variable domain, with the rest obtained from reference TRBV7-8 and TRBJ2-7, is as follows: GAGVSQSPRYKVAKRGQDVALRCDPISGHVSLFWYQQALGQGPEFLTYFQNEAQLDKSGLPSDRFFAERPEGSVSTLKIQRTQQEDSAVYLCASSLRQGSHEQYFGPGTRLTVT.